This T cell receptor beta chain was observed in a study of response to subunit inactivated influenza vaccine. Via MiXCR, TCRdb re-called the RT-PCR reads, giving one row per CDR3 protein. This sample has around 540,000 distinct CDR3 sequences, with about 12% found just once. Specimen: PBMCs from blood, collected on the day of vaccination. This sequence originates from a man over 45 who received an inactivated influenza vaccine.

This CDR3 reads CASSQVLFQETQYF. DNA for the CDR3: TGTGCCAGCAGCCAAGTTTTGTTCCAAGAGACCCAGTACTTC. V usage is TRBV3-1 and J usage is TRBJ2-5; the D is unclear. Germline V gives CDR1 LGHDT, CDR2 YNNKEL (reference sequence). V shed 1 base and J shed 1 base, with 7 bases lying between them. The CDR3 is 14 amino acids.